Listed here are 13 T cell receptor beta chains from one sample, sequenced in a study of T cells in Graves' hyperthyroidism and ophthalmopathy. Regions amplified from RNA transcripts were the TCR beta CDR3 regions. TCR CDR3 regions were first amplified by RT-PCR with HTBI primers. TCRdb recomputed calls from the multiplex PCR reads with MiXCR, one row per CDR3 protein. The sample has fewer than 400,000 distinct CDR3 sequences; more than 20% are singletons. The specimen was blood. The receptors come from a man between 45 and 60 years old with Graves' hyperthyroidism.

This clonotype has only a few counts. The genes are TRBV5-1 and TRBJ2-7; unclear D gene. The CDR3 totals 13 residues. The V gene lost 5 bases and the J gene lost 4 bases, with 13 bases spanning the gap. Looked up from germline, CDR1 is SGHRS and CDR2 is YFSETQ. CDR3 residues: CASSFDSGYEQYF. CDR3 nucleotides: TGCGCCAGCAGTTTTGACTCCGGTTACGAGCAGTACTTC.

CDR3: CASSGTPHSNQPQHF. The CDR3, as DNA: TGTGCCAGCAGCGGGACGCCTCATAGCAATCAGCCCCAGCATTTT. The chain is built from TRBV6-2 or TRBV6-3 and TRBJ1-5; D perhaps matches TRBD1 (5 bases). Germline lookup yields CDR1 MNHEY and CDR2 SVGEGT. Trimming cost V 6 bases and J 0 bases, with 12 bases left between them. The CDR3 is 15 residues long.

This clonotype showed up just a few times. This chain connects TRBV18 to TRBJ2-2; D not certain. Germline CDR1 KGHSH, CDR2 LQKENI. V was trimmed by 6 bases and J by 8 bases, leaving 16 bases between them. This CDR3 has 14 amino acids. DNA of the CDR3: TGTGCCAGCTCGCTCACAAAGGCGTCGGGGGAGCTGTTTTTT. Protein sequence: CASSLTKASGELFF.

The chain's CDR3 is CASSFNRPEGETQYF. CDR3 sequence (DNA): TGCGCCAGCAGCTTCAACAGGCCCGAAGGGGAGACCCAGTACTTC. The chain links TRBV5-1 to TRBJ2-5, with a possible D match to TRBD1 (5 bases). The germline V gene has CDR1 SGHRS and CDR2 YFSETQ. V lost 2 bases and J lost 5, with 16 bases in between. This CDR3 has 15 residues.

The table lists this clonotype with a few counts. The chain is built from TRBV20-1 and TRBJ2-3, with 10 nucleotides matching TRBD2. The CDR3 totals 15 residues. Trimming removed 6 bases from V and 2 bases from J; junction bases left unmatched: 8. Germline V CDR1 and CDR2: DFQATT, SNEGSKA (reference sequence). The CDR3 protein is CSAGTSDLPTDTQYF. In nucleotides, the CDR3 is TGCAGTGCCGGGACTAGCGACCTCCCCACAGATACGCAGTATTTT.

This clonotype was detected ten times or more. This chain connects TRBV14 to TRBJ2-7; the match to TRBD2 covers 9 bases. The CDR3 spans 14 residues. V lost 6 bases and J lost 5; bases outside the gene matches: 8. Germline V gives CDR1 SGHDN, CDR2 FVKESK. CDR3 sequence: CASRPSGKGDEQYF. Here the CDR3 DNA reads TGTGCCAGCAGACCTAGCGGGAAAGGGGACGAGCAGTACTTC.

The CDR3 region is CASSSRLADTTDTQYF. CDR3 DNA: TGTGCCAGCAGTTCCAGACTAGCGGATACCACAGATACGCAGTATTTT. The chain combines TRBV27 with TRBJ2-3; 9 bases map to TRBD2. Germline CDR1 and CDR2: MNHEY and SMNVEV (reference sequence). The length of the CDR3 is 16 residues. Trimming removed 4 bases from V and 2 bases from J; junction bases left unmatched: 7.

This sequence joins TRBV6-4 and TRBJ2-3; 7 nucleotides agree with TRBD1. After removal of 0 bases from V and 4 bases from J, the junction contained 4 bases not matched to a gene. Germline V gene sequence: CDR1 MRHNA, CDR2 SNTAGT. The CDR3 is 15 amino acids. The CDR3 reads CASSDSTGAPDTQYF. DNA for the CDR3: TGTGCCAGCAGTGACTCTACAGGGGCCCCAGATACGCAGTATTTT.

The CDR3 sequence: CASSQPRARHEQYF. The DNA for the CDR3 is TGCGCCAGCAGCCAGCCGCGGGCGCGCCACGAGCAGTACTTC. The chain combines TRBV4-1 with TRBJ2-7; possible D gene TRBD2, 5 bases. Between the trimmed V and J ends, which lost 3 bases and 5 bases, there was a span of 14 bases. The CDR3 totals 14 residues. Germline loops: CDR1 MGHRA, CDR2 YSYEKL.

This clonotype was recorded many times. The chain links TRBV20-1 to TRBJ2-3, with D unclear. Germline assignment: CDR1 DFQATT and CDR2 SNEGSKA (reference sequence). Trimming removed 0 bases from V and 8 bases from J, with 3 bases in between. This CDR3 spans 10 amino acids. CDR3 amino acids: CSARDATQYF. The CDR3 nucleotides read TGCAGTGCTAGAGACGCTACGCAGTATTTT.

There are many counts of this clonotype. The chain is built from TRBV6-1 and TRBJ2-7; the D gene is possibly TRBD1 (5 bases). Germline V CDR1 and CDR2: MNHNS, SASEGT. The CDR3 has 14 amino acids. Between the trimmed V and J ends, which lost 4 bases and 3 bases, there was a span of 13 bases. The CDR3 sequence is CASSGKQDNYEQYF. The CDR3 DNA is TGTGCCAGCAGTGGCAAACAGGACAACTACGAGCAGTACTTC.

This chain links TRBV2 with TRBJ2-5; perhaps TRBD1 as D (6 bases). CDR1 and CDR2 from the germline V gene are SNHLY and FYNNEI. V lost 7 bases and J 5 bases, leaving 14 bases between the germline ends. CDR3 length: 13 residues. The chain's CDR3 is CASKDSGKETQYF. The CDR3 DNA follows: TGTGCCAGCAAGGACAGTGGGAAGGAGACCCAGTACTTC. Drawing the rest from reference TRBV2 and TRBJ2-5, the complete variable domain is EPEVTQTPSHQVTQMGQEVILRCVPISNHLYFYWYRQILGQKVEFLVSFYNNEISEKSEIFDDQFSVERPDGSNFTLKIRSTKLEDSAMYFCASKDSGKETQYFGPGTRLLVL.

Notes on this clonotype: This may arise from a read error, as a much more abundant clone is one base away. This chain connects TRBV7-3 to TRBJ2-7; the match to TRBD1 covers 8 bases. Germline V gene sequence: CDR1 SGHTA, CDR2 FQGTGA. The CDR3 contains 17 residues. The CDR3 sequence: CASSFFGLGQGSYERYF. CDR3 sequence (DNA): TGTGCCAGCAGTTTTTTCGGCCTCGGACAGGGCTCCTACGAGCGGTACTTC.